The clone carrying this T cell receptor beta chain was seen more than once but under ten times. Its antigen is currently unknown. TCR cDNA libraries were made from RNA using a previously described, modified protocol. Using its own MiXCR run on the 5' RACE reads, TCRdb lists one record per CDR3 protein. Found here are fewer than 450,000 distinct CDR3 sequences, more than 25% of them singletons; the top ten hold roughly 6.1%. Germline CDR1 reads KGHSH; CDR2 reads LQKENI. This CDR3 has 12 amino acids. V was pared by 3 bases and J by 10 bases, with 5 bases of the junction left unmatched. The sample originates from a study of identical twins' blood T cells. The study, taken as a whole, reports: Out-of-frame TCRbeta clonotypes reportedly had markedly more similar V usage in twins than unrelated donors. Abundant TCRbeta CDR3s overlapped more between twins than with unrelated donors.

Reared together, all three twin pairs probably met the same infectious agents and vaccines. The chain uses TRBV18 and TRBJ1-1, with 7 bases fitting TRBD1. Sequences were obtained from PBMCs. This clonotype was obtained from a woman aged 18 to 49 in good health. The CDR3 loop reads CASSPGAGGAFF. DNA for the CDR3: TGTGCCAGCTCACCTGGGGCAGGGGGAGCTTTCTTT.